Listed below are T cell receptor beta chains from one sample, sequenced in a study of T-cell reconstitution after alpha-beta-depleted transplantation in children. TCRdb fed the PCR reads into MiXCR, producing one record per CDR3 protein. The table lists 200,000 to 250,000 distinct CDR3 sequences, around 9.6% of them singletons, with approximately 6.6% in the top ten. Sequenced here: PBMCs from the stem cell graft donor, sampled from the stem cell graft. These receptors were collected from a human donor who donated a stem cell graft to a child with acute lymphoblastic leukemia. Each CDR3 is given with its conserved first and last residue. D genes are given only for firm matches. Not every row has a clone size; where given, it reads once, few, many or a size class.

TGCAGTGCTAGAGTCGTAGGGCAGTTTAACACTGAAGCTTTCTTT | CSARVVGQFNTEAFF | few | TRBJ1-1 | . | TRBV20-1 | 15
TGTGCCAGCATCAGAGGACAGGGGGGGGAGACCCAGTACTTC | CASIRGQGGETQYF | . | TRBJ2-5 | . | TRBV21-1 | 14
TGTGCCTGGAGTGTCATAAGGGGGAGCACTGAAGCTTTCTTT | CAWSVIRGSTEAFF | few | TRBJ1-1 | . | TRBV30 | 14
TGCGCCAGCAGCTTGGCCGGGGTGGGCTACCAAGAGACCCAGTACTTC | CASSLAGVGYQETQYF | . | TRBJ2-5 | . | TRBV5-1 | 16
TGTGCCAGCACAGGGGATAATTCACCCCTCCACTTT | CASTGDNSPLHF | few | TRBJ1-6 | . | TRBV2 | 12
TGTGCCAGCAGCCCTACGGGCTACCAAGAGACCCAGTACTTC | CASSPTGYQETQYF | . | TRBJ2-5 | . | TRBV7-9 | 14
TGCAGCGTTGAAGCAACTAAGGGAGCGGGCGCACTTCAAGAGACCCAGTACTTC | CSVEATKGAGALQETQYF | . | TRBJ2-5 | . | TRBV29-1 | 18
TGTGCCAGCAGCTTGACAGGGGCCCCTAATGAAAAACTGTTTTTT | CASSLTGAPNEKLFF | many | TRBJ1-4 | TRBD1 | TRBV7-2 | 15
TGCGCCAGCACCCCGGGCGCAGATACGCAGTATTTT | CASTPGADTQYF | many | TRBJ2-3 | . | TRBV5-1 | 12
TGTGCCAGCAGCCGATACGGACATTCCCAGAACACTGAAGCTTTCTTT | CASSRYGHSQNTEAFF | many | TRBJ1-1 | . | TRBV27 | 16
TGCAGCGTGGGGAGCGGGGGAAATCAAGAGACCCAGTACTTC | CSVGSGGNQETQYF | . | TRBJ2-5 | TRBD2 | TRBV29-1 | 14
TGTGCCAGCAGCTTTCTTAACGGACAGAAAGCTAACTATGGCTACACCTTC | CASSFLNGQKANYGYTF | . | TRBJ1-2 | . | TRBV7-8 | 17
TGCGCCAGCAGCTGGGGGGACAGCAGCACTGAAGCTTTCTTT | CASSWGDSSTEAFF | . | TRBJ1-1 | TRBD1 | TRBV5-1 | 14
TGTGCCATCAGTGAGCGACTAGCGGGGGCCCCCTACAATGAGCAGTTCTTC | CAISERLAGAPYNEQFF | many | TRBJ2-1 | TRBD2 | TRBV10-3 | 17
TGCGCCAGCAGCTGGATCGGGGGCGTCTACAATGAGCAGTTCTTC | CASSWIGGVYNEQFF | few | TRBJ2-1 | . | TRBV5-1 | 15
TGTGCCAGCAGCGCACAGCCTAACTATGGCTACACCTTC | CASSAQPNYGYTF | . | TRBJ1-2 | . | TRBV2 | 13
TGTGCCAGCAGTCTTTGGACTAGCGGGGGCACAGATACGCAGTATTTT | CASSLWTSGGTDTQYF | many | TRBJ2-3 | TRBD2 | TRBV12-3/TRBV12-4 | 16
TGTGCCATCAGAACTAGCTACGAGCAGTACTTC | CAIRTSYEQYF | many | TRBJ2-7 | . | TRBV10-3 | 11
TGTGCCAGCAGTATAACGACAGGGGGACCCTACGAGCAGTACTTC | CASSITTGGPYEQYF | few | TRBJ2-7 | TRBD1 | TRBV12-3/TRBV12-4 | 15
TGTGCCAGCAGTCGAGACTTCAATACGCAGTATTTT | CASSRDFNTQYF | few | TRBJ2-3 | . | TRBV25-1 | 12
TGTGCCAGCAGTTACGTCCAGGGACGGACAAGCGGTGAGCAGTTCTTC | CASSYVQGRTSGEQFF | many | TRBJ2-1 | . | TRBV6-2/TRBV6-3 | 16
TGTGCCAGCAGTTCGTTCCGGACAGGCAATCAGCCCCAGCATTTT | CASSSFRTGNQPQHF | . | TRBJ1-5 | . | TRBV12-3/TRBV12-4 | 15
TGCGCCAGCAGCTTAGTCGGGGGAAGTACCGGGGAGCTGTTTTTT | CASSLVGGSTGELFF | many | TRBJ2-2 | . | TRBV5-1 | 15
TGCGCCAGCAGCCCGTTGACAGGGGGCAATGAGCAGTTCTTC | CASSPLTGGNEQFF | few | TRBJ2-1 | TRBD1 | TRBV4-1 | 14
TGCGCCAGCAGCCAATTTCTCCGGGACAGGGATTCACCCCTCCACTTT | CASSQFLRDRDSPLHF | many | TRBJ1-6 | TRBD1 | TRBV4-3 | 16
TGTGCCAGTAGTAGGGGACCGGGTGCGGTGGGGTCTGATGCCACCGGGGAGCTGTTTTTT | CASSRGPGAVGSDATGELFF | . | TRBJ2-2 | . | TRBV19 | 20
TGTGCCAGCAGAAAAACCGGGACTAGCGGTCCACAAGAGACCCAGTACTTC | CASRKTGTSGPQETQYF | many | TRBJ2-5 | . | TRBV21-1 | 17
TGCAGTGCTAGAGCCCCAGCAGGGAACACCGGGGAGCTGTTTTTT | CSARAPAGNTGELFF | few | TRBJ2-2 | . | TRBV20-1 | 15
TGTGCCAGCGCTACAGGGTCGAAGCAGTACTTC | CASATGSKQYF | once | TRBJ2-7 | . | TRBV28 | 11
TGCGCCAGCAGCCCTCGGGTCTTGCTTAGCTCCTATAATTCACCCCTCCACTTT | CASSPRVLLSSYNSPLHF | . | TRBJ1-6 | . | TRBV4-3 | 18
TGTGCCAGCTCACCGCCGGGACTGGACTCCTACGAGCAGTACTTC | CASSPPGLDSYEQYF | few | TRBJ2-7 | . | TRBV18 | 15
TGTGCCAGTACCCCGGGACAGAGCAATTCACCCCTCCACTTT | CASTPGQSNSPLHF | many | TRBJ1-6 | TRBD1 | TRBV19 | 14
TGTGCCAGCAGCCATCTTCAGGGGCTAGCCAAAAACATTCAGTACTTC | CASSHLQGLAKNIQYF | many | TRBJ2-4 | . | TRBV7-9 | 16
TGTGCCAGCAGCGTTCAGGGTGGCGCCACAGATACGCAGTATTTT | CASSVQGGATDTQYF | many | TRBJ2-3 | . | TRBV7-2 | 15
TGTGCCAGCAGTAATGAGTACGAGCAGTACTTC | CASSNEYEQYF | . | TRBJ2-7 | . | TRBV6-6 | 11
TGTGCCAGCAGCTCCGGCTTTTTGGGTTACAATGAGCAGTTCTTC | CASSSGFLGYNEQFF | many | TRBJ2-1 | . | TRBV6-2/TRBV6-3 | 15
TGTGCCAGCAGTTCGGGTTGGGGGGGCCGGGTCCCCCCCGGGGAGCTGTTTTTT | CASSSGWGGRVPPGELFF | . | TRBJ2-2 | . | TRBV12-3/TRBV12-4 | 18
TGTGCCACCACGGCTAGCGGAGGAAACACCGGGGAGCTGTTTTTT | CATTASGGNTGELFF | few | TRBJ2-2 | TRBD2 | TRBV10-3 | 15
TGTGCCAGCAGTTTAGCCGGGACTGGAAACTATGGCTACACCTTC | CASSLAGTGNYGYTF | many | TRBJ1-2 | . | TRBV12-3/TRBV12-4 | 15
TGTGCCAGCAGTTTTGCCTCAGGGACGGAATCGAACACCGGGGAGCTGTTTTTT | CASSFASGTESNTGELFF | . | TRBJ2-2 | . | TRBV12-3/TRBV12-4 | 18
TGTGCCAGCAGTTTTTCTGGCCCCGGCACAGATACGCAGTATTTT | CASSFSGPGTDTQYF | . | TRBJ2-3 | . | TRBV12-3/TRBV12-4 | 15
TGTGCCAGCAGCCTGCGGTTCTATGGCTACACCTTC | CASSLRFYGYTF | many | TRBJ1-2 | . | TRBV12-3/TRBV12-4 | 12
TGTGCCAGCAGTCATTCCTACGAGCAGTACTTC | CASSHSYEQYF | many | TRBJ2-7 | . | TRBV6-2/TRBV6-3 | 11
TGCGCCAGCAGCCAAGATGGGTACTCTCCAGTTTATGGCTACACCTTC | CASSQDGYSPVYGYTF | . | TRBJ1-2 | . | TRBV4-1 | 16
TGTGCCAGCAGTCAGCCGGGGGGAAAGTTGGGTTACTACGAGCAGTACTTC | CASSQPGGKLGYYEQYF | many | TRBJ2-7 | TRBD2 | TRBV12-3/TRBV12-4 | 17
TGCGCCAGCAGCTTGGATGACAGCCTAATCTCTGGGGCCAACGTCCTGACTTTC | CASSLDDSLISGANVLTF | . | TRBJ2-6 | . | TRBV5-1 | 18
TGTGCCAGCAGCTTACCGGGGAACGCAGATACGCAGTATTTT | CASSLPGNADTQYF | few | TRBJ2-3 | . | TRBV7-8 | 14
TGCAGCGTCTTACAGGGGCCGTTTGAAGCTTTCTTT | CSVLQGPFEAFF | few | TRBJ1-1 | TRBD1 | TRBV29-1 | 12
TGTGCCTGGAGTGCACAGGGGGCCTCGGCTGGAAACACCATATATTTT | CAWSAQGASAGNTIYF | . | TRBJ1-3 | TRBD1 | TRBV30 | 16
TGCGCCAGCAGCCAACTCTCTAGCGGGGGCCAAAGAGGTGAGCAGTTCTTC | CASSQLSSGGQRGEQFF | many | TRBJ2-1 | TRBD2 | TRBV4-1 | 17